This TCR beta chain was recovered during a study of metastatic and nonmetastatic thyroid tumors. Not a single patient had been given any form of treatment at any point before undergoing thyroid surgery. The CDR3 loop spans 16 amino acids. Germline V gives CDR1 KGHSH, CDR2 LQKENI. This clone occurred once. A read error may account for a junction end that differs from germline. TCRdb called clones again from the PCR reads with MiXCR. Here the sample spans about 7,000 clones, 30% to 35% being singletons. The rearrangement joins TRBV18 to TRBJ1-6, with 11 bases identical to TRBD1. The sequenced sample was adjacent normal tissue. The receptor's source is a female donor with papillary thyroid cancer or a benign thyroid nodule (not recorded which). Some clones in this sample may be carry-over from other donors' samples. CDR3 coding DNA: TGTGCCAACTCATACGGGACAGGGGGTCGAGATTCACCCCTCCACTTT. It encodes CANSYGTGGRDSPLHF.